The 5 T cell receptor beta chains below all came from one sample that was sequenced in a study of CD8+CD57+ T cells in acquired aplastic anemia. Profiling of TCR beta VDJ combinations and CDR3 sequences used genomic DNA as template. TCRdb reprocessed the reads via MiXCR and lists one record per CDR3 protein. There are roughly 190,000 distinct CDR3 sequences in the sample; approximately 50% occur only once, and more than 15% lies in the top ten. Sequenced: sorted CD4+, CD8+, or CD8+CD57+ T cells (not recorded which) from PBMCs. The receptors were sampled from a human donor in good health, serving as a control.

CDR3 loop: CATRGGSWEQYF. CDR3 DNA: TGTGCCACCAGGGGCGGATCGTGGGAGCAGTACTTC. The gene calls are TRBV10-3 and TRBJ2-7; D possibly corresponds to TRBD1 (6 bases). CDR1 is ENHRY and CDR2 is SYGVKD in the germline V gene. The CDR3 contains 12 residues. V was shortened by 10 bases and J by 7 bases, with 17 bases between the two germline ends.

In this sample, this clonotype turned up many times. The rearrangement uses TRBV7-9 and TRBJ1-5, with TRBD1 as a possible D gene (5 bases). The CDR3 is made up of 14 amino acids. Germline V gene lookup returns CDR1 SEHNR and CDR2 FQNEAQ (reference sequence). V gave up 6 bases and J gave up 3 bases, with 12 bases separating them. The CDR3 loop reads CASSFGTANQPQHF. The CDR3 bases are TGTGCCAGCAGTTTCGGGACTGCCAATCAGCCCCAGCATTTT.

This clonotype appeared a single time. The CDR3 spells CSSPGQGHYEQYF. CDR3 coding DNA: TGCAGCTCTCCGGGACAGGGTCACTACGAGCAGTACTTC. The chain is built from TRBV20-1 and TRBJ2-7, with TRBD1 matching 9 bases. In germline, CDR1 is DFQATT, CDR2 SNEGSKA (reference sequence). This CDR3 region has 13 residues.

The genes are TRBV7-7 and TRBJ2-5; possibly TRBD2 for D (5 bases). Germline V gives CDR1 SSHAT, CDR2 FNYEAQ (reference sequence). This CDR3 is built from 15 residues. V shed 4 bases and J shed 3 bases, with 15 bases lying between them. The CDR3 DNA follows: TGTGCCAGCAGCTCTAGCTTCGGTAGGGAAGAGACCCAGTACTTC. It translates to CASSSSFGREETQYF.

This chain links TRBV7-9 with TRBJ1-1; D remains ambiguous. Germline CDR1 reads SEHNR; CDR2 reads FQNEAQ (reference sequence). V gave up 4 bases and J gave up 10 bases, with 13 bases separating them. The CDR3 is made up of 12 amino acids. CDR3 nucleotides: TGTGCCAGCAGCTCACCTCCTTCGGCAGCTTTCTTT. Its translation is CASSSPPSAAFF.